Presented here are 26 T cell receptor beta chains from one specimen sequenced in a study of cytomegalovirus exposure and HLA in healthy donors. PCR involved 60 Vbeta and 13 Jbeta primers. The data were produced by immunoSEQ multiplex PCR, yet TCRdb's version contains in-frame clones alone and is incomplete. The sample lists around 92,000 clones; under 85% were seen once. The sample comprised PBMCs. The receptor set was obtained from a female donor in good health and CMV-seropositive.

This sequence joins TRBV10-1 and TRBJ1-2, with unresolved D. Trimming pared 3 bases from V and 2 bases from J, leaving 4 bases between. The CDR3 spans 12 residues. Germline CDR1 WNHNN, CDR2 SYGVQD (reference sequence). The CDR3 is CASSDRNYGYTF. The CDR3 DNA reads TGCGCCAGCAGTGACAGGAACTATGGCTACACCTTC.

The J gene is TRBJ2-1, the V gene TRBV19; D is possibly TRBD2 (5 bases). The CDR3 sequence is 15 residues long. Germline CDR1 and CDR2: LNHDA and SQIVND (reference sequence). V lost 3 bases to trimming and J lost 4 bases, with 13 bases between them. CDR3 DNA sequence: TGTGCCAGTAGTATGAGGTCTAGCCAGTACAATGAGCAGTTCTTC. Translation gives CASSMRSSQYNEQFF.

The chain has TRBV29-1 and TRBJ2-1; the D gene is possibly TRBD1 (7 bases). This CDR3 is built from 15 residues. Trimming stripped 8 bases from V and 3 bases from J, with 20 bases between. Germline values: CDR1 SQVTM, CDR2 ANQGSEA. CDR3 loop: CSTSGDRDNYNEQFF. As DNA, the CDR3 is TGCAGCACTTCGGGGGACAGAGACAACTACAATGAGCAGTTCTTC.

V gene TRBV28 combines with J gene TRBJ1-2; D gene unclear. This CDR3 is built from 15 residues. Trimming pared 5 bases from V and 1 base from J, leaving 14 bases between. Germline V gene sequence: CDR1 MDHEN, CDR2 SYDVKM. The CDR3 here is CASSPQAGINYGYTF. The CDR3 DNA sequence: TGTGCCAGCAGTCCTCAGGCGGGGATTAACTATGGCTACACCTTC.

A remark on this clone: The germline gene is not matched at one end of the junction; a read error may be the cause. V gene TRBV4-1 combines with J gene TRBJ1-2, with TRBD1 matching 7 bases. CDR3 length equals 16 residues. Per germline, CDR1 MGHRA and CDR2 YSYEKL. The CDR3 region is CACSQTRDSDNYGYTF. DNA for the CDR3: TGCGCCTGCAGCCAAACCCGGGACAGCGATAACTATGGCTACACCTTC.

J is TRBJ1-1 and V is TRBV28, with 7 bases matching TRBD1. Germline lookup yields CDR1 MDHEN and CDR2 SYDVKM. Trimming took 8 bases from V and 2 from J; bases not matched to a gene: 20. The CDR3 contains 18 residues. The chain's CDR3 is CASGSYTGVQSGNTEAFF. CDR3 in DNA: TGTGCCAGCGGTTCCTACACAGGGGTACAATCCGGAAACACTGAAGCTTTCTTT.

The chain has TRBV27 and TRBJ1-1; 10 positions agree with TRBD1. The ends lost 5 bases at V and 3 bases at J; junction bases unmatched: 0. The CDR3 totals 13 residues. Germline V gives CDR1 MNHEY, CDR2 SMNVEV (reference sequence). The CDR3 loop is CASSGTGDTEAFF. The CDR3 nucleotides read TGTGCCAGCAGTGGGACAGGGGACACTGAAGCTTTCTTT.

The V and J genes are TRBV7-2 and TRBJ1-6; no clear D. Trimming removed 1 base at V and 0 bases at J, with 10 bases between. The CDR3 spans 17 residues. From germline, CDR1 is SGHTA and CDR2 FQGNSA. The CDR3 is CASSLEGVTSYNSPLHF. For the CDR3, the DNA is TGTGCCAGCAGCTTAGAGGGAGTCACCTCCTATAATTCACCCCTCCACTTT. Using reference TRBV7-2 and TRBJ1-6 for the parts outside the CDR3, the full variable domain is GAGVSQSPSNKVTEKGKDVELRCDPISGHTALYWYRQSLGQGLEFLIYFQGNSAPDKSGLPSDRFSAERTGGSVSTLTIQRTQQEDSAVYLCASSLEGVTSYNSPLHFGNGTRLTVT.

The chain links TRBV2 to TRBJ1-2; tentatively, D is TRBD1 (5 bases). CDR1 and CDR2 from the germline V gene are SNHLY and FYNNEI. The CDR3 covers 15 residues. Trimming took 6 bases from V and 4 from J, leaving 18 bases between them. CDR3 DNA sequence: TGTGCCAGCAGAGTACAGGTCGGACGTTTCTATGGCTACACCTTC. Translation: CASRVQVGRFYGYTF.

The gene calls are TRBV2 and TRBJ2-1; TRBD1 might be the D (6 bases). The CDR3 has 16 amino acids. V lost 1 base and J lost 8, with 18 bases in between. CDR1 and CDR2 from the germline V gene are SNHLY and FYNNEI. CDR3 in amino acids: CASSEDGGGQGHEQFF. Here the CDR3 DNA reads TGTGCCAGCAGTGAAGATGGTGGGGGACAAGGGCATGAGCAGTTCTTC.

The count of this clone is one. The chain uses TRBV13 and TRBJ2-7; 8 nucleotides line up with TRBD1. V lost 1 base and J lost 5; bases outside the gene matches: 7. Germline V gene sequence: CDR1 PRHDT, CDR2 FYEKMQ (reference sequence). CDR3 length: 15 residues. CDR3 in DNA: TGTGCCAGCAGCTTAGAGTTGCAGGGGGCCGACGAGCAGTACTTC. Its translation: CASSLELQGADEQYF.

The CDR3 is CASSSRGTEAFF. The DNA for the CDR3 is TGTGCCAGCAGCTCCAGGGGCACTGAAGCTTTCTTT. The chain recombines TRBV5-6 with TRBJ1-1, with D perhaps TRBD1 (6 bases). Trimming took off 3 bases at V and 4 bases at J, with 7 bases between the two ends. The germline V gene has CDR1 SGHDT and CDR2 YYEEEE. The CDR3 totals 12 residues.

This clone appeared once. The chain uses TRBV11-2 and TRBJ2-1; 8 nucleotides agree with TRBD2. J was trimmed by 5 bases and V by 2 bases; bases with no gene match: 8. Germline V lookup: CDR1 SGHAT, CDR2 FQNNGV. The CDR3 loop spans 16 amino acids. CDR3 amino acids: CASSLLERGPNNEQFF. CDR3 sequence (DNA): TGTGCCAGCAGCTTATTGGAGCGGGGGCCCAACAATGAGCAGTTCTTC.

This chain connects TRBV11-2 to TRBJ2-7, with D possibly being TRBD2 (5 bases). In germline, CDR1 is SGHAT, CDR2 FQNNGV. V was shortened by 4 bases and J by 5 bases, with 15 bases between the two germline ends. The CDR3 is 14 amino acids. CDR3 nucleotide sequence: TGTGCCAGCAGCTCCGACGTCAGCGGCCACGAGCAGTACTTC. This gives the protein CASSSDVSGHEQYF.

This clone has a handful of counts. This sequence joins TRBV7-9 and TRBJ1-6, with 8 bases matching TRBD1. CDR1 SEHNR and CDR2 FQNEAQ come from the germline V gene (reference sequence). V lost 0 bases, J lost 6 bases, and 7 bases stayed unmatched. The CDR3 contains 17 residues. CDR3 residues: CASSLAPGQGLNSPLHF. The CDR3 DNA reads as TGTGCCAGCAGCTTAGCCCCCGGACAGGGCCTTAATTCACCCCTCCACTTT.

The V gene is TRBV6-1, the J gene TRBJ2-1; the match to TRBD2 covers 12 bases. The CDR3 spans 16 residues. V gave up 3 bases and J gave up 3 bases; unmatched junction bases: 3. Germline V gives CDR1 MNHNS, CDR2 SASEGT. CDR3 sequence: CASSETSGGLYNEQFF. The DNA for the CDR3 is TGTGCCAGCAGTGAGACTAGCGGGGGACTCTACAATGAGCAGTTCTTC.

The chain carries TRBV2 and TRBJ1-4; no clear D. Deletions cut 7 bases from V and 7 bases from J, with 19 bases between. CDR1 is SNHLY and CDR2 is FYNNEI in the germline V gene. This CDR3 contains 15 residues. CDR3 DNA sequence: TGTGCCAGCACCCCGAAGGAGGGTTGGGGTGAAAAACTGTTTTTT. This codes for CASTPKEGWGEKLFF.

The V gene is TRBV5-4, the J gene TRBJ1-1; TRBD1 agrees at 9 bases. The CDR3 is made up of 15 amino acids. The germline V gene has CDR1 SGHNT and CDR2 YYREEE (reference sequence). The trim removed 4 bases at V and 0 bases at J, leaving 4 bases unmatched. In nucleotides, the CDR3 is TGTGCCAGCAGCATACAGGGGGCGGTGAACACTGAAGCTTTCTTT. It translates to CASSIQGAVNTEAFF.

The rearrangement links TRBV6-5 to TRBJ1-5; 8 bases align to TRBD1. This CDR3 contains 14 residues. Germline V CDR1 and CDR2: MNHEY, SVGAGI. V was clipped by 11 bases and J by 4 bases; unmatched bases: 10. This CDR3 reads CALRPYRGNQPQHF. The CDR3 region has the DNA TGTGCCTTAAGACCCTACAGGGGGAATCAGCCCCAGCATTTT.

The chain has TRBV15 and TRBJ1-4; D ambiguous. V was shortened by 5 bases and J by 9 bases, with 16 bases between the two germline ends. This CDR3 spans 14 amino acids. The V gene's germline CDR1 is LNHNV and CDR2 YYDKDF (reference sequence). The CDR3 is CATSEPLTGKKLFF. CDR3 in DNA: TGTGCCACCAGCGAACCCCTCACGGGGAAAAAACTGTTTTTT.

The rearrangement uses TRBV9 and TRBJ2-3, with a weak D call TRBD1 (6 bases). The CDR3 totals 15 residues. From germline, CDR1 is SGDLS and CDR2 YYNGEE. The V end lost 3 bases, the J end lost 2 bases, and 13 bases lay between the germline ends. CDR3 coding DNA: TGTGCCAGCAGCGCCACCGGGACAAACACAGATACGCAGTATTTT. This codes for CASSATGTNTDTQYF.

This clone was found once. This rearrangement joins TRBV6-1 to TRBJ2-3; 7 nucleotides agree with TRBD2. The germline CDR1 and CDR2 sequences are MNHNS and SASEGT. V dropped 8 bases and J dropped 2; count of bases not matched to a gene: 7. This CDR3 is 14 amino acids long. The CDR3 here is CASLRGGNTDTQYF. CDR3 coding DNA: TGTGCCAGCTTGAGGGGAGGGAACACAGATACGCAGTATTTT.

This sequence joins TRBV7-8 and TRBJ2-2; possibly TRBD2 for D (6 bases). The CDR3 is 17 amino acids. CDR1 is SGHVS, CDR2 FQNEAQ, per germline. The V gene lost 5 bases and the J gene lost 1 base, with 17 bases spanning the gap. In DNA form, the CDR3 reads TGTGCCAGCAGCCCGCAAATGGAGGGCGGGAACACCGGGGAGCTGTTTTTT. The encoded protein is CASSPQMEGGNTGELFF.

The rearrangement links TRBV13 to TRBJ1-1; 8 nucleotides line up with TRBD1. Germline trimming cut 3 bases from V and 10 bases from J; bases unmatched to any gene: 7. The CDR3 has 13 amino acids. CDR1 is PRHDT and CDR2 is FYEKMQ in the germline V gene (reference sequence). The CDR3 DNA is TGTGCCAGCAGCTTTCGGACAGGGCAAGGAGCTTTCTTT. Its translation: CASSFRTGQGAFF.

CDR3 nucleotides: TGTGCCTGGGAGGTCGGGAGCCCATACAATGAGCAGTTCTTC. It translates to CAWEVGSPYNEQFF. The chain employs TRBV30 and TRBJ2-1, with D possibly matching TRBD2 (6 bases). CDR1 and CDR2 from the germline V gene are GTSNPN and SVGIG (reference sequence). V lost 5 bases, J lost 4 bases, and 15 bases lay in between. The CDR3 is made up of 14 amino acids.

The rearrangement links TRBV28 to TRBJ1-5; D is possibly TRBD1 (6 bases). This CDR3 is built from 14 residues. The germline CDR1 and CDR2 sequences are MDHEN and SYDVKM. V lost 9 bases to trimming and J lost 3 bases, with 15 bases between them. The CDR3, as DNA: TGTGCCAGTCGCAAGGGGGGGGACAATCAGCCCCAGCATTTT. This sequence encodes CASRKGGDNQPQHF.